The 2 T cell receptor beta chains given below trace back to one sample, sequenced in a study of breast tumors, draining lymph nodes, adjacent tissues. TCRdb reprocessed the multiplex PCR reads with MiXCR, giving one entry per CDR3 protein. This repertoire shows about 11,000 distinct CDR3 sequences, 35% to 40% found once; its top ten account for approximately 14%. What was sequenced was breast tumor tissue. The origin of the receptors is a female donor with breast cancer. Some clones in this sample may be carry-over from other donors' samples.

At least ten counts were recorded for this clonotype. V is TRBV18 and J is TRBJ2-3, with 12 bases lining up with TRBD2. The CDR3 length is 16 residues. V shed 7 bases and J 5 bases; nucleotides not matched to a gene: 10. The germline V gene encodes CDR1 KGHSH and CDR2 LQKENI. The DNA of the CDR3 is TGTGCCAGCTTCTTCCGACTAGCGGGAGAGAGAGATACGCAGTATTTT. This encodes CASFFRLAGERDTQYF.

This clonotype was found once. One end of the junction is discordant with germline, which a read error may explain. The J gene is TRBJ2-7, the V gene TRBV19; D possibly uses TRBD1 or TRBD2 (5 bases each). This CDR3 contains 11 residues. CDR1 and CDR2 from the germline V gene are LNHDA and SQIVND (reference sequence). The CDR3 DNA sequence: TGTGCCTGTAGTGTGGGGGAAAAGCGGTACTTC. Encoded protein: CACSVGEKRYF. The entire variable domain, with the rest obtained from reference TRBV19 and TRBJ2-7, is as follows: DGGITQSPKYLFRKEGQNVTLSCEQNLNHDAMYWYRQDPGQGLRLIYYSQIVNDFQKGDIAEGYSVSREKKESFPLTVTSAQKNPTAFYLCACSVGEKRYFGPGTRLTVT.